This TCR beta chain was profiled in a study of CD8 T cells in Susac syndrome. Overall study: When their blood was taken, patients with Susac syndrome were therapy-naive, taking corticosteroids, or taking intravenous immunoglobulin alone. Whole-study results and caveats: The number of individuals included in the study's TCR sequencing and HLA analysis was acknowledged as relatively small.

Germline assignment: CDR1 SEHNR and CDR2 FQNEAQ (reference sequence). Trimming removed 4 bases at V and 1 base at J, with 10 bases between. There are 14 residues in the CDR3. Of note for this clonotype: No antigen is known for it.

Random hexamers served to reverse transcribe roughly 0.45 to 1 ug RNA. Amplification of TCR beta CDR3 across 54 Vbeta and 13 Jbeta was performed with immunoSEQ multiplex PCR. TCRdb re-derived calls from the immunoSEQ multiplex PCR reads in MiXCR, one entry per CDR3 protein. The sample carries 65,000 to 100,000 distinct CDR3 sequences, about 96% recorded once. This chain links TRBV7-9 with TRBJ2-5, with D unresolved. This sequence was found in a human donor with Susac syndrome. The sequenced sample was CD8+ T cells from PBMCs. CDR3 sequence: CASSSGRPQETQYF. Written as DNA, the CDR3 is TGTGCCAGCAGCTCCGGACGTCCCCAAGAGACCCAGTACTTC.